This TCR beta chain was found in a study of regulatory T cells in long-lasting Graves disease. Findings and caveats of the study: Limited sample numbers may have lowered accuracy.

Concerning this clonotype itself: Antigen specificity is unknown.

CDR1 and CDR2 (germline): MDHEN, SYDVKM. This CDR3 has 14 residues. Germline trimming cut 2 bases from V and 6 bases from J; bases unmatched to any gene: 1. Researchers made TCR beta libraries by using iRepertoire HTBI primers and running Arm-PCR on CDR3 regions. TCRdb passed the multiplex PCR reads through MiXCR, listing each CDR3 protein once. The data contain around 500,000 distinct CDR3 sequences, more than 10% of them singletons. Stated time point: newly diagnosed GD, antithyroid drugs for less than 3 months. Isolated PBMC RNA provided the starting material for the TCR library. These same records also appear under a second study, on T cells in Graves' hyperthyroidism and ophthalmopathy.

This TCR was sampled from a woman in her 30s with Graves disease. The source material was peripheral blood mononuclear cells (PBMCs), sampled at new diagnosis, from a patient treated with antithyroid drugs. The J gene is TRBJ2-2, the V gene TRBV28, with TRBD2 matching over 9 bases. CDR3 sequence: CASSLGGRAGELFF. The CDR3 region has the DNA TGTGCCAGCAGTTTAGGCGGGAGGGCCGGGGAGCTGTTTTTT.